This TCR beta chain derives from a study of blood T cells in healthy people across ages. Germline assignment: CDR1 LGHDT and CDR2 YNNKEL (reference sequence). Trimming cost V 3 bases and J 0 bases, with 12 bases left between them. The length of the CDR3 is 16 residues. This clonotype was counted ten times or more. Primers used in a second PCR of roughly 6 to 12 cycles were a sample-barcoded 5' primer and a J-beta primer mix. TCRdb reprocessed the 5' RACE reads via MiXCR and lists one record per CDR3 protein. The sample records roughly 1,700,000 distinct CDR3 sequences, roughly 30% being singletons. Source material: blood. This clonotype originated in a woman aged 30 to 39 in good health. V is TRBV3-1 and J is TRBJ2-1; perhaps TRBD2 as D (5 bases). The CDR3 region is CASSQRRASSYNEQFF. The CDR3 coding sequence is TGTGCCAGCAGCCAGCGGCGGGCGAGCTCCTACAATGAGCAGTTCTTC.